Shown below are 24 T cell receptor beta chains from a single sample sequenced in a study of vaccination and CD4 T cells after COVID-19 (dated by TCRdb to between 2020 and 2023). Their cognate antigens are unknown. The library came from PCR. Sequenced on an Illumina iSeq 100. DNA from cultured CD4+ T cells was subjected to TCR sequencing with the Oncomine TCR Beta short-read assay at the Johns Hopkins FTIC core. TCRdb took the public reads, trimmed them with fastp at Q25, ran MiXCR for clone calling and kept in-frame beta chains. When rows share a CDR3 protein, they turn into one entry using the most common DNA and genes. The sample table contains 20,000 to 25,000 distinct CDR3 sequences; only one count was recorded for 30% to 35% of them. The ten largest clonotypes hold roughly 10% of the sample. The sample's time point, from its label and the paper: late sampling 161 to 241 days after vaccination in a few convalescent patients. The meaning of the sample's treatment or condition label: 10-day PBMC culture with coronavirus spike peptide pools or control peptides (ViraFEST assay).

The sequences come from CD4+ T cells from blood, cultured in vitro, collected about 7 months after SARS-CoV-2 vaccination. All receptors derive from a human donor who had recovered from COVID-19.

This clonotype was recorded a few times. The CDR3 bases are TGTGCCAGCAGCTCCACTCAGTCCGATACGCAGTATTTT. Translating it yields CASSSTQSDTQYF. V is TRBV7-2 and J is TRBJ2-3; D is unresolved. Germline lookup yields CDR1 SGHTA and CDR2 FQGNSA. V dropped 4 bases and J dropped 6 bases, with 11 bases sitting between them. This CDR3 spans 13 amino acids.

This clonotype was picked up a small number of times. The chain uses TRBV20-1 and TRBJ2-2, with D tentatively TRBD1 or TRBD2 (5 bases each). Deletions cut 5 bases from V and 6 bases from J, with 19 bases between. CDR1 and CDR2 from the germline V gene are DFQATT and SNEGSKA (reference sequence). This CDR3 has 15 amino acids. CDR3 residues: CSASPSPQGAGELFF. The DNA of the CDR3 is TGCAGTGCTTCCCCTTCCCCGCAGGGAGCCGGGGAGCTGTTTTTT.

J is TRBJ2-7 and V is TRBV5-1; TRBD1 might be the D (5 bases). Trimming removed 1 base from V and 9 bases from J, with 11 bases in between. The CDR3 sequence is 12 residues long. Germline-derived CDR1 and CDR2 are SGHRS and YFSETQ. In DNA, the CDR3 is TGCGCCAGCAGCTTGCAGGGTTCGACGCAGTACTTC. It translates to CASSLQGSTQYF. The whole variable domain, filled in from reference TRBV5-1 and TRBJ2-7, reads KAGVTQTPRYLIKTRGQQVTLSCSPISGHRSVSWYQQTPGQGLQFLFEYFSETQRNKGNFPGRFSGRQFSNSRSEMNVSTLELGDSALYLCASSLQGSTQYFGPGTRLTVT.

This clonotype has just a few counts. J is TRBJ1-2 and V is TRBV4-2; D remains ambiguous. The CDR3 is made up of 12 amino acids. The V end was cut by 0 bases, the J end by 5 bases, with 4 bases between. Germline CDR1 reads LGHNA; CDR2 reads YNFKEQ. The CDR3 reads CASSQDAYGYTF. The CDR3 bases are TGTGCCAGCAGCCAAGACGCGTATGGCTACACCTTC.

This chain connects TRBV6-1 to TRBJ2-1, with 14 bases that match TRBD2. The CDR3 totals 15 residues. Germline lookup yields CDR1 MNHNS and CDR2 SASEGT. V lost 6 bases to trimming and J lost 10 bases; unmatched junction nucleotides: 8. The CDR3: CASSRTSGRLGEQFF. The CDR3 DNA reads as TGTGCCAGCAGCAGGACTAGCGGGAGGCTGGGGGAGCAGTTCTTC.

The chain links TRBV20-1 to TRBJ1-3, with no clear D. The CDR3 is 14 residues long. Germline CDR1 DFQATT, CDR2 SNEGSKA (reference sequence). The V end lost 3 bases, the J end lost 0 bases, and 9 bases lay between the germline ends. The chain's CDR3 is CSASNGNSGNTIYF. The DNA of the CDR3 is TGCAGTGCTAGTAACGGAAACTCTGGAAACACCATATATTTT.

J is TRBJ1-1 and V is TRBV29-1; D is ambiguous. CDR1 is SQVTM, CDR2 ANQGSEA, per germline. The CDR3 covers 13 residues. Between the trimmed V and J ends, which lost 6 bases and 1 base, there was a span of 12 bases. The CDR3 region has the DNA TGCAGCGTCACCTTACTATCGAACACTGAAGCTTTCTTT. It specifies CSVTLLSNTEAFF.

By share, this clonotype ranks as medium-sized. This sequence joins TRBV7-2 and TRBJ1-5, with D perhaps TRBD1 (5 bases). Looked up from germline, CDR1 is SGHTA and CDR2 is FQGNSA. The CDR3 has 14 residues. V lost 4 bases and J lost 5, with 12 bases in between. The CDR3 DNA reads as TGTGCCAGCAGCTCGGACATGGCGCATCAGCCCCAGCATTTT. Translating gives CASSSDMAHQPQHF.

This rearrangement joins TRBV27 to TRBJ2-3, with no clear D. Between the trimmed V and J ends, which lost 6 bases and 9 bases, there was a span of 10 bases. The CDR3 runs to 11 residues. Per germline, CDR1 MNHEY and CDR2 SMNVEV (reference sequence). CDR3: CASSPPRTQYF. In DNA, the CDR3 is TGTGCCAGCAGCCCTCCTCGGACGCAGTATTTT.

The chain joins TRBV20-1 to TRBJ2-3; TRBD1 matches at 10 bases. Germline CDR1 is DFQATT and CDR2 is SNEGSKA (reference sequence). V shed 2 bases and J 1 base; nucleotides not matched to a gene: 3. This CDR3 is built from 15 residues. The CDR3: CSARPTGGGTDTQYF. In DNA form, the CDR3 reads TGCAGTGCTAGACCGACAGGGGGCGGCACAGATACGCAGTATTTT.

This clonotype was seen only a few times. The chain couples TRBV6-1 to TRBJ2-7; 7 nucleotides agree with TRBD2. The trim removed 2 bases at V and 5 bases at J, leaving 12 bases unmatched. The germline CDR1 and CDR2 sequences are MNHNS and SASEGT. The CDR3 covers 16 residues. The CDR3 is CASSEIVGGNRNEQYF. The CDR3 DNA follows: TGTGCCAGCAGTGAAATTGTGGGGGGGAACCGGAACGAGCAGTACTTC.

The chain links TRBV6-1 to TRBJ2-1; D perhaps matches TRBD1 (6 bases). V was shortened by 2 bases and J by 6 bases, with 11 bases between the two germline ends. The CDR3 contains 14 residues. Per the germline V gene, CDR1 is MNHNS and CDR2 is SASEGT. Written as DNA, the CDR3 is TGTGCCAGCAGTGAAAGGGCCAGGGGCAATGAGCAGTTCTTC. Translation gives CASSERARGNEQFF.

The chain recombines TRBV7-9 with TRBJ2-2, with D unclear. CDR1 and CDR2 (germline): SEHNR, FQNEAQ (reference sequence). The CDR3 spans 15 residues. The V end was cut by 3 bases, the J end by 5 bases, with 13 bases between. CDR3 sequence (DNA): TGTGCCAGCAGCTTCCAGACCTCTTGGACCGGGGAGCTGTTTTTT. Residues: CASSFQTSWTGELFF.

Concerning this clonotype: The junction and the germline gene differ at one end; a read error may be behind it. The V call is TRBV7-2, the J call TRBJ2-5; D unresolved. Germline V lookup: CDR1 SGHTA, CDR2 FQGNSA. This CDR3 has 15 amino acids. This chain's CDR3 is CASSPGPDPQETQYF. Written as DNA, the CDR3 is TGCGCCAGCAGCCCTGGTCCGGACCCCCAAGAGACCCAGTACTTC.

V gene TRBV5-4 combines with J gene TRBJ1-2, with unresolved D. Trimming stripped 2 bases from V and 8 bases from J, with 13 bases between. This CDR3 spans 13 amino acids. Germline values: CDR1 SGHNT, CDR2 YYREEE (reference sequence). The CDR3 region is CASSFWGYEGYTF. The DNA of the CDR3 is TGTGCCAGCAGCTTTTGGGGATATGAGGGCTACACCTTC.

By share, this clonotype counts as medium-sized. The chain combines TRBV6-1 with TRBJ2-3; 7 bases are shared with TRBD1. The CDR3 spans 13 residues. CDR1 and CDR2 (germline): MNHNS, SASEGT. Trimming took 8 bases from V and 3 from J; bases not matched to a gene: 5. The CDR3 region has the DNA TGTGCCAGCTACAAACAGGGGACAGATACGCAGTATTTT. This gives the protein CASYKQGTDTQYF.

This clonotype has just a few counts. The chain employs TRBV24-1 and TRBJ2-3; D not certain. The CDR3 sequence is 12 residues long. Looked up from germline, CDR1 is KGHDR and CDR2 is SFDVKD. V was cut by 4 bases and J by 1 base, with 2 bases left in between. DNA for the CDR3: TGTGCCACCAGTGACCGCACAGATACGCAGTATTTT. The encoded protein is CATSDRTDTQYF.

This sequence joins TRBV6-1 and TRBJ2-7, with D perhaps matching TRBD1 (5 bases). V gave up 3 bases and J gave up 0 bases, with 9 bases separating them. CDR1 is MNHNS and CDR2 is SASEGT in the germline V gene. CDR3 size: 14 residues. The CDR3 DNA reads as TGTGCCAGCAGTGATTGGGGCCTCTCCTACGAGCAGTACTTC. It translates to CASSDWGLSYEQYF.

This clonotype was picked up a small number of times. The chain combines TRBV6-1 with TRBJ2-7, with 9 bases fitting TRBD2. Looked up from germline, CDR1 is MNHNS and CDR2 is SASEGT. The CDR3 consists of 15 residues. With 11 bases clipped from V and 3 bases from J, the junction kept 14 bases outside the gene matches. CDR3 nucleotide sequence: TGTGCCGTCTCAGGCTCCTCTAGCGGGAACTACGAGCAGTACTTC. This codes for CAVSGSSSGNYEQYF.

This chain joins TRBV5-8 and TRBJ2-3; 8 positions agree with TRBD1. Germline values: CDR1 SGHTS, CDR2 YDEGEE. Trimming took 3 bases from V and 9 from J; bases not matched to a gene: 9. CDR3 size: 14 residues. The CDR3 reads CASSYYDRGGTQYF. CDR3 in DNA: TGTGCCAGCAGCTACTACGACAGGGGAGGCACGCAGTATTTT.

The chain uses TRBV19 and TRBJ1-5; 7 nucleotides align to TRBD1. Germline V gene lookup returns CDR1 LNHDA and CDR2 SQIVND (reference sequence). V shed 7 bases, J shed 9 bases, and the junction held 12 bases outside the gene matches. The CDR3 totals 14 residues. CDR3 loop: CASTQGQGGRPQHF. Here the CDR3 DNA reads TGTGCCAGTACCCAGGGGCAGGGGGGGAGGCCCCAGCATTTT. The full variable domain, rest sourced from reference TRBV19 and TRBJ1-5, is DGGITQSPKYLFRKEGQNVTLSCEQNLNHDAMYWYRQDPGQGLRLIYYSQIVNDFQKGDIAEGYSVSREKKESFPLTVTSAQKNPTAFYLCASTQGQGGRPQHFGDGTRLSIL.

This clonotype was detected a few times. This chain joins TRBV11-2 and TRBJ1-6, with D possibly being TRBD1 (6 bases). V was shortened by 4 bases and J by 6 bases, with 19 bases between the two germline ends. The CDR3 length is 17 residues. The germline gives CDR1 SGHAT, CDR2 FQNNGV. The CDR3 bases are TGTGCCAGCAGCTCTATCGGCAGGGGACTCCCTAATTCACCCCTCCACTTT. Amino acids: CASSSIGRGLPNSPLHF.

This clonotype has a handful of counts. The V call is TRBV15, the J call TRBJ2-3; TRBD1 might be the D (5 bases). V dropped 3 bases and J dropped 0 bases, with 10 bases sitting between them. Germline-derived CDR1 and CDR2 are LNHNV and YYDKDF (reference sequence). The CDR3 extends over 15 amino acids. The CDR3 spells CATSRRGHSTDTQYF. The DNA of the CDR3 is TGTGCCACCAGCAGGAGAGGACACAGCACAGATACGCAGTATTTT.

This clonotype was seen a few times. V usage is TRBV20-1 and J usage is TRBJ2-1, with 10 bases that match TRBD1. The V gene's germline CDR1 is DFQATT and CDR2 SNEGSKA (reference sequence). The V gene end was trimmed by 0 bases and the J gene end by 2 bases; junction bases not matched to a gene: 4. The CDR3 has 16 residues. The CDR3 here is CSARDIGQGAYNEQFF. CDR3 coding DNA: TGCAGTGCTAGAGATATCGGACAGGGGGCCTACAATGAGCAGTTCTTC.